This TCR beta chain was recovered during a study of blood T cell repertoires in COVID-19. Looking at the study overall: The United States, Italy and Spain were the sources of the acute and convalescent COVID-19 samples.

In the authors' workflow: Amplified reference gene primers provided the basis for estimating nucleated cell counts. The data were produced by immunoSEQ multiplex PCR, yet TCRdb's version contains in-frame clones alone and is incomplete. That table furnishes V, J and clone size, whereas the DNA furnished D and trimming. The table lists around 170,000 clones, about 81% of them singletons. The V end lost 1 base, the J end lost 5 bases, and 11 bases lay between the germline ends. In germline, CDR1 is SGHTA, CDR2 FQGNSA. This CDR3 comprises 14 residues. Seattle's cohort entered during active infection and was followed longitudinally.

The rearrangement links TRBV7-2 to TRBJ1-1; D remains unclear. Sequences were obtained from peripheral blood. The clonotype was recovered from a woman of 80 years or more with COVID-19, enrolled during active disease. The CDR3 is CASSLGPPGTEAFF. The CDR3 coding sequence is TGTGCCAGCAGCTTAGGCCCCCCCGGGACTGAAGCTTTCTTT.